One and the same sample provided the 27 T cell receptor beta chains below, sequenced in a study of T cell repertoires in cytomegalovirus infection. No antigen has been identified for these receptors. Using its own MiXCR run on the reads, TCRdb lists one record per CDR3 protein. The sample has around 900,000 distinct CDR3 sequences, approximately 31% seen once. The input for sequencing was cultured CD8+ T cells from PBMCs, taken from culture after CMV antigen stimulation. Receptors were obtained from a human donor in good health (CMV status not recorded). Some clones in this sample may be carry-over from other donors' samples.

This clonotype was detected only a few times. The chain uses TRBV7-9 and TRBJ2-7; D gene unclear. From germline, CDR1 is SEHNR and CDR2 FQNEAQ (reference sequence). Trimming shortened V by 3 bases and J by 2 bases, and 14 bases separated the two germline ends. This CDR3 has 15 amino acids. The CDR3 region is CASSLPVVNPYEQYF. The CDR3 DNA reads as TGTGCCAGCAGCTTGCCAGTCGTTAATCCCTACGAGCAGTACTTC.

V gene TRBV5-1 combines with J gene TRBJ2-6; 7 nucleotides line up with TRBD1. Per germline, CDR1 SGHRS and CDR2 YFSETQ. After removal of 2 bases from V and 1 base from J, the junction contained 21 bases not matched to a gene. The CDR3 spans 22 residues. CDR3 in amino acids: CASSLFFRQGTSLGSGANVLTF. DNA of the CDR3: TGCGCCAGCAGCTTATTTTTTCGACAGGGCACATCCCTGGGTTCTGGGGCCAACGTCCTGACTTTC.

This chain links TRBV13 with TRBJ2-1; D is undetermined. V was cut by 0 bases and J by 1 base, with 7 bases left in between. CDR1 PRHDT and CDR2 FYEKMQ come from the germline V gene (reference sequence). The CDR3 loop spans 15 amino acids. The CDR3 here is CASSLGRNSYNEQFF. The CDR3 DNA is TGTGCCAGCAGCTTAGGCAGAAATTCCTACAATGAGCAGTTCTTC.

This rearrangement joins TRBV24-1 to TRBJ1-1; TRBD1 matches 8 bases. The germline V gene has CDR1 KGHDR and CDR2 SFDVKD. The CDR3 covers 13 residues. V shed 1 base, J shed 7 bases, and the junction held 1 base outside the gene matches. The CDR3 loop is CATSDLQGGEAFF. The CDR3 bases are TGTGCCACCAGTGATTTACAGGGGGGTGAAGCTTTCTTT.

This clonotype was picked up a small number of times. This chain joins TRBV19 and TRBJ2-7, with a weak D call TRBD2 (8 bases). V was pared by 3 bases and J by 5 bases, with 20 bases between. The CDR3 runs to 16 residues. CDR1 LNHDA and CDR2 SQIVND come from the germline V gene (reference sequence). CDR3 nucleotides: TGTGCCAGTAGTATGTTCGGGTCGGGAGGGGGCGACGAGCAGTACTTC. Encoded protein: CASSMFGSGGGDEQYF.

This clonotype has just one count. A much larger clone sits a single nucleotide away, making a read error possible. This chain uses TRBV7-9 with TRBJ2-7, with 10 bases fitting TRBD1. The CDR3 is 18 residues long. CDR1 SEHNR and CDR2 FQNEAQ come from the germline V gene (reference sequence). CDR3 bases: TGTGCCAGCGGCTTAGCGGGGTCAAAGGACAGGGGGAACTACGAGCAGTACTTC. It specifies CASGLAGSKDRGNYEQYF. Drawing the rest from reference TRBV7-9 and TRBJ2-7, the complete variable domain is DTGVSQNPRHKITKRGQNVTFRCDPISEHNRLYWYRQTLGQGPEFLTYFQNEAQLEKSRLLSDRFSAERPKGSFSTLEIQRTEQGDSAMYLCASGLAGSKDRGNYEQYFGPGTRLTVT.

In its sample, this clonotype was seen a few times. V gene TRBV7-9 combines with J gene TRBJ1-5, with a tentative D call TRBD1 (5 bases). CDR1 SEHNR and CDR2 FQNEAQ come from the germline V gene (reference sequence). The CDR3 has 15 amino acids. The ends were cut back, 1 base at V and 10 bases at J, with 17 bases in the middle. The CDR3 loop is CASSLGQYPLSPQHF. The DNA of the CDR3 is TGTGCCAGCAGCTTAGGACAGTACCCACTCAGCCCCCAGCATTTT.

In its sample, this clonotype was seen a few times. The chain employs TRBV6-2 or TRBV6-3 and TRBJ1-2; a weak D match, TRBD1 (6 bases). This CDR3 is built from 14 residues. V lost 3 bases, J lost 4 bases, and 12 bases lay in between. The germline CDR1 and CDR2 sequences are MNHEY and SVGEGT. The CDR3 nucleotides are TGTGCCAGCAGTTATTCAGGGGCAGGCTATGGCTACACCTTC. It yields the protein CASSYSGAGYGYTF.

This clonotype was observed a few times. The chain joins TRBV15 to TRBJ2-7; D not certain. The CDR3 has 15 residues. Germline CDR1 and CDR2: LNHNV and YYDKDF (reference sequence). Trimming left V 1 base short and J 2 bases short, with 12 bases between. This CDR3 is CATSRVGGDTYEQYF. The CDR3, as DNA: TGTGCCACCAGCAGAGTTGGTGGGGATACCTACGAGCAGTACTTC.

This clonotype was counted at least ten times. The V call is TRBV27, the J call TRBJ1-5; D ambiguous. V lost 8 bases to trimming and J lost 3 bases, with 26 bases between them. CDR3 size: 18 residues. Germline V CDR1 and CDR2: MNHEY, SMNVEV (reference sequence). The DNA of the CDR3 is TGTGCCAGCGCTAAGAAAAAACCGACGCAGGCCATCAATCAGCCCCAGCATTTT. It encodes CASAKKKPTQAINQPQHF.

This clonotype was seen a handful of times. This chain connects TRBV4-1 to TRBJ2-6; D possibly corresponds to TRBD1 (5 bases). V was trimmed by 5 bases and J by 2 bases, leaving 7 bases between them. CDR1 MGHRA and CDR2 YSYEKL come from the germline V gene. The CDR3 loop spans 14 amino acids. The CDR3 spells CASSTGPGANVLTF. The CDR3 DNA reads TGCGCCAGCAGCACAGGTCCTGGGGCCAACGTCCTGACTTTC.

The sample holds one count of this clonotype. The chain is built from TRBV13 and TRBJ2-7; perhaps D is TRBD1 or TRBD2 (5 bases each). Germline loops: CDR1 PRHDT, CDR2 FYEKMQ (reference sequence). Trimming cost V 6 bases and J 2 bases, with 14 bases left between them. The CDR3 has 14 residues. CDR3 sequence (DNA): TGTGCCAGCAGTTCTCCGGGACGACCCTACGAGCAGTACTTC. Its translation: CASSSPGRPYEQYF.

The chain has TRBV7-6 and TRBJ2-7; TRBD1 aligns across 7 bases. The CDR3 loop spans 15 amino acids. Germline V lookup: CDR1 SGHVS, CDR2 FNYEAQ. The V segment lost 11 bases and the J segment 6 bases; nucleotides outside the gene matches: 19. The CDR3 DNA sequence: TGTGCCGAGGCTTGGATCGGGAACAGGGGATTCGAGCAGTACTTC. Its protein is CAEAWIGNRGFEQYF.

This clonotype showed up just a few times. The chain is built from TRBV20-1 and TRBJ2-1; possible D gene TRBD2, 6 bases. Germline CDR1 and CDR2: DFQATT and SNEGSKA (reference sequence). The V end was cut by 0 bases, the J end by 8 bases, with 14 bases between. This CDR3 contains 14 residues. CDR3 bases: TGCAGTGCTAGAGATAGGGCGGGGATGCATGAGCAGTTCTTC. Protein sequence: CSARDRAGMHEQFF.

This chain connects TRBV18 to TRBJ1-6, with a weak D call TRBD1 (5 bases). In germline, CDR1 is KGHSH, CDR2 LQKENI. The V gene lost 1 base and the J gene lost 1 base, with 8 bases spanning the gap. There are 16 residues in the CDR3. CDR3 sequence reads: CASSPRGGSYNSPLHF. The CDR3 region has the DNA TGTGCCAGCTCACCACGGGGGGGATCCTATAATTCACCCCTCCACTTT. The whole variable domain, remainder taken from reference TRBV18 and TRBJ1-6, is NAGVMQNPRHLVRRRGQEARLRCSPMKGHSHVYWYRQLPEEGLKFMVYLQKENIIDESGMPKERFSAEFPKEGPSILRIQQVVRGDSAAYFCASSPRGGSYNSPLHFGNGTRLTVT.

In DNA, the CDR3 is TGTGCCAGCAGTTACTCGTCTTATCTAGCGGGAGGGAGCGGGGAGCAGTTCTTC. Translation gives CASSYSSYLAGGSGEQFF. The chain combines TRBV6-5 with TRBJ2-1; 12 nucleotides match TRBD2. CDR3 size: 18 residues. Germline V gene lookup returns CDR1 MNHEY and CDR2 SVGAGI. The junction had 13 bases not matched to a gene; V was cut back by 0 bases and J by 10 bases.

There are a few counts of this clonotype. The chain links TRBV7-9 to TRBJ2-2, with 8 nucleotides matching TRBD1. Trimming removed 6 bases from V and 4 bases from J; junction bases left unmatched: 13. The CDR3 loop spans 17 amino acids. CDR1 SEHNR and CDR2 FQNEAQ come from the germline V gene (reference sequence). The CDR3 protein is CASREGTGSRSTGELFF. Here the CDR3 DNA reads TGTGCCAGCAGGGAAGGGACAGGAAGCCGGAGCACCGGGGAGCTGTTTTTT.

The V gene is TRBV9, the J gene TRBJ2-1, with D perhaps TRBD1 (8 bases). CDR3 length equals 17 residues. The germline V and J ends were trimmed by 4 bases and 0 bases, with 17 bases remaining between them. Germline V lookup: CDR1 SGDLS, CDR2 YYNGEE. The CDR3 DNA follows: TGTGCCAGCAGCCCAAACAGGGGGGGGAGCTCCTACAATGAGCAGTTCTTC. This sequence encodes CASSPNRGGSSYNEQFF. The full variable domain, in which reference TRBV9 and TRBJ2-1 provide the parts outside the CDR3, is DSGVTQTPKHLITATGQRVTLRCSPRSGDLSVYWYQQSLDQGLQFLIQYYNGEERAKGNILERFSAQQFPDLHSELNLSSLELGDSALYFCASSPNRGGSSYNEQFFGPGTRLTVL.

The V and J genes are TRBV27 and TRBJ2-1, with TRBD1 identical over 10 bases. With 4 bases clipped from V and 14 bases from J, the junction kept 14 bases outside the gene matches. The V gene's germline CDR1 is MNHEY and CDR2 SMNVEV (reference sequence). This CDR3 is built from 15 residues. As DNA, the CDR3 is TGTGCCAGCAGTTCCCGGACAGGGGGATTGGACGGAAAGTTCTTC. Amino acid sequence: CASSSRTGGLDGKFF.

This clonotype has a handful of counts. This chain joins TRBV6-1 and TRBJ1-2; 12 bases map to TRBD1. This CDR3 spans 16 amino acids. V gave up 6 bases and J gave up 8 bases; unmatched junction bases: 13. Germline values: CDR1 MNHNS, CDR2 SASEGT. The CDR3 protein is CASRDRDRGRGGGYTF. The CDR3 DNA reads as TGTGCCAGCAGAGACCGGGACAGGGGGCGAGGGGGCGGCTACACCTTC.

This clonotype was counted many times. The gene calls are TRBV7-9 and TRBJ1-4, with D possibly matching TRBD1 (6 bases). Germline V gene data show CDR1 as SEHNR and CDR2 as FQNEAQ (reference sequence). This CDR3 is built from 13 residues. The V gene lost 6 bases and the J gene lost 6 bases, with 11 bases spanning the gap. The CDR3 nucleotides are TGTGCCAGCAGTTGGGGGGGCCATGAAAAACTGTTTTTT. This encodes CASSWGGHEKLFF.

The rearrangement joins TRBV11-2 to TRBJ2-7; either TRBD1 or TRBD2 may fit D (5 bases each). CDR1 SGHAT and CDR2 FQNNGV come from the germline V gene. V was pared by 1 base and J by 3 bases, with 13 bases between. CDR3 length equals 15 residues. Here the CDR3 DNA reads TGTGCCAGCAGCTTAGGAGGGTGGGGCAGCTACGAGCAGTACGTC. This sequence encodes CASSLGGWGSYEQYV.

The chain combines TRBV13 with TRBJ2-7; TRBD1 matches at 11 bases. CDR3 length equals 15 residues. V lost 5 bases to trimming and J lost 4 bases; unmatched junction nucleotides: 7. CDR1 and CDR2 from the germline V gene are PRHDT and FYEKMQ (reference sequence). CDR3: CASSLLGQGEYEQYF. For the CDR3, the DNA is TGTGCCAGCAGCCTGCTGGGACAGGGGGAATACGAGCAGTACTTC.

The genes are TRBV6-1 and TRBJ2-5, with a possible D match to TRBD1 (6 bases). Deletions cut 5 bases from V and 0 bases from J, with 16 bases between. The CDR3 is 16 residues long. Germline V gene sequence: CDR1 MNHNS, CDR2 SASEGT. Here the CDR3 reads CASSSQGISYQETQYF. In DNA form, the CDR3 reads TGTGCCAGCAGTTCCCAGGGGATTTCGTACCAAGAGACCCAGTACTTC.

Ten or more counts support this clonotype. V gene TRBV12-5 combines with J gene TRBJ1-6; D not resolved. CDR1 and CDR2 (germline): LGHNT, FRNRAP. V was trimmed by 5 bases and J by 10 bases, leaving 21 bases between them. The CDR3 has 16 amino acids. This CDR3 reads CASGLPGPPKQSPLHF. CDR3 nucleotides: TGTGCTAGTGGTCTACCCGGACCTCCGAAGCAGTCACCCCTCCACTTT.

For this clonotype: A single base separates this from a much larger clone, so it may be a read error. This rearrangement joins TRBV27 to TRBJ1-1; D remains ambiguous. The CDR3 has 13 amino acids. Trimming removed 1 base at V and 3 bases at J, with 6 bases between. CDR1 MNHEY and CDR2 SMNVEV come from the germline V gene (reference sequence). The CDR3 DNA follows: TGTGCCAGCAGTTTATGGGTGGACACTGAAGCTTTCTTT. Encoded protein: CASSLWVDTEAFF.

The rearrangement joins TRBV12-3 or TRBV12-4 to TRBJ2-1; possibly TRBD2 for D (5 bases). V lost 1 base to trimming and J lost 9 bases, with 13 bases between them. The CDR3 covers 14 residues. The CDR3 DNA follows: TGTGCCAGCAGTTTAGGACGGGGTTTTGTTGAGCAGTTCTTC. Its translation is CASSLGRGFVEQFF.